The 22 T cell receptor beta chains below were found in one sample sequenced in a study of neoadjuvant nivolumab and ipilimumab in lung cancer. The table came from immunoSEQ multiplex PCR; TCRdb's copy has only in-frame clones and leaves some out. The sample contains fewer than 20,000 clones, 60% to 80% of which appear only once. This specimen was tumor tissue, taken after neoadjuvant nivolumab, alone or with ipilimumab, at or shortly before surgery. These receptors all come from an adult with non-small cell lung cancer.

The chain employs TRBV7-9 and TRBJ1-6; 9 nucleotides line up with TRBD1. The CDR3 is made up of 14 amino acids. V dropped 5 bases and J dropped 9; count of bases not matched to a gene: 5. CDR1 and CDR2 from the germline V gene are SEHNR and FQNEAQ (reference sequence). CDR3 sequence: CASSMETGGSPLHF. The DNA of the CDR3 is TGTGCCAGCAGCATGGAGACAGGGGGTTCACCCCTCCACTTT.

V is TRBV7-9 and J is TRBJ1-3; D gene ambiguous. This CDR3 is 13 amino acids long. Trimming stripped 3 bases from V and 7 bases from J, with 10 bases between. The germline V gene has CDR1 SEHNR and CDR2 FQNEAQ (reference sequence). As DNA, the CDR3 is TGTGCCAGCAGCTTGAGACGCGGTAACACCATATATTTT. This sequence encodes CASSLRRGNTIYF.

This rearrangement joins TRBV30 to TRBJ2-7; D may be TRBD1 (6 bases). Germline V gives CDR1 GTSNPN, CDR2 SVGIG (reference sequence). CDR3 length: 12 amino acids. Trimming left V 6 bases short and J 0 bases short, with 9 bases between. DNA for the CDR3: TGTGCCTGTACAGGGAACTCCTACGAGCAGTACTTC. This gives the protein CACTGNSYEQYF.

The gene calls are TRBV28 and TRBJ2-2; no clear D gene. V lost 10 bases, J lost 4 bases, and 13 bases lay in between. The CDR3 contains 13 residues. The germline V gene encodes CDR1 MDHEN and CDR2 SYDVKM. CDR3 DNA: TGTGCCACCCTCCATACCACCACCGGGGAGCTGTTTTTT. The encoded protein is CATLHTTTGELFF.

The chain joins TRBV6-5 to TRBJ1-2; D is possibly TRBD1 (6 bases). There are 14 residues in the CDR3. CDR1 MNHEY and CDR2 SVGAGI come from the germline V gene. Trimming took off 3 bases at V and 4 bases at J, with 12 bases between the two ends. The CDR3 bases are TGTGCCAGCAGTTATTCGGACAGTCGCTATGGCTACACCTTC. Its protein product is CASSYSDSRYGYTF.

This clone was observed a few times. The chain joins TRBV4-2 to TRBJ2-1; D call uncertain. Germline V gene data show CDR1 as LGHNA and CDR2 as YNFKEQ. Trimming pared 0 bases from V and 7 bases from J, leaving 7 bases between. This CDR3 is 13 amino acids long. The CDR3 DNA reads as TGTGCCAGCAGCCAAGAGAGAGGTAATGAGCAGTTCTTC. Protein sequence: CASSQERGNEQFF.

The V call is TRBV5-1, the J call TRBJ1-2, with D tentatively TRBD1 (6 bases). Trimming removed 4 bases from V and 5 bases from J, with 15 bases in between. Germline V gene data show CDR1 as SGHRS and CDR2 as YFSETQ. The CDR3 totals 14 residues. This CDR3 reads CASSRQTGHYGYTF. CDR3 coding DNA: TGCGCCAGCAGCCGGCAGACAGGCCATTATGGCTACACCTTC.

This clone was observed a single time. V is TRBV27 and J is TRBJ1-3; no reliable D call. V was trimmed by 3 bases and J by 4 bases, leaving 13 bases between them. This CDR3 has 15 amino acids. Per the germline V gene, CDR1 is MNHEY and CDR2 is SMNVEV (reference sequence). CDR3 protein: CASSFRVGSGNTIYF. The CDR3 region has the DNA TGTGCCAGCAGTTTCCGGGTTGGGTCCGGAAACACCATATATTTT.

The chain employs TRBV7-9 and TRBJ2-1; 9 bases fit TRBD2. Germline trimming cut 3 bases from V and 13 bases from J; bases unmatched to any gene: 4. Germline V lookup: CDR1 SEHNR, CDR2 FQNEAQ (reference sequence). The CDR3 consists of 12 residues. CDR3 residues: CASSLFSGGQFF. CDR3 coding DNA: TGTGCCAGCAGCTTGTTTAGCGGGGGACAGTTCTTC.

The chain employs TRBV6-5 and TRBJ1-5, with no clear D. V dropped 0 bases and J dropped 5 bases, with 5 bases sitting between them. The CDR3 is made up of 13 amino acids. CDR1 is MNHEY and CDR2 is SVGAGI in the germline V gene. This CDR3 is CASSYSRDQPQHF. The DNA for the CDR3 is TGTGCCAGCAGTTACTCGAGAGATCAGCCCCAGCATTTT.

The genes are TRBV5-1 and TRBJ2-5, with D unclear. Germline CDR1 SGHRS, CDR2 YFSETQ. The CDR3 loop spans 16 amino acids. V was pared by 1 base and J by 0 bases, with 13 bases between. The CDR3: CASSLSGAGYQETQYF. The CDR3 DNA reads TGCGCCAGCAGCTTGAGTGGTGCTGGGTACCAAGAGACCCAGTACTTC.

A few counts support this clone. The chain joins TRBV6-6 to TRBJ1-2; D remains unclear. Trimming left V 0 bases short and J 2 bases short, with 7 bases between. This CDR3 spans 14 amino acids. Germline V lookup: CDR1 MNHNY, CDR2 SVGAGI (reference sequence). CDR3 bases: TGTGCCAGCAGTTACTCGGCGGGGAACTATGGCTACACCTTC. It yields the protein CASSYSAGNYGYTF.

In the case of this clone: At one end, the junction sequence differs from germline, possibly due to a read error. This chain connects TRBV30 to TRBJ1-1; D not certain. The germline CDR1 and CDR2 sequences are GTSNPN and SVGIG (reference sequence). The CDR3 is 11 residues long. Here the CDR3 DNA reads TGTGCCTGGAGTGTTACGGGGTCCCCCATCTTT. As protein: CAWSVTGSPIF.

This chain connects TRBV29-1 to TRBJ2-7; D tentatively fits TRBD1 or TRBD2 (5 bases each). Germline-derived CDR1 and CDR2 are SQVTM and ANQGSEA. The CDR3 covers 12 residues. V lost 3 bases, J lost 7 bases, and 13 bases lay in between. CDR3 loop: CSVDSRGGEQYF. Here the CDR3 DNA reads TGCAGCGTTGACAGTAGGGGCGGGGAGCAGTACTTC.

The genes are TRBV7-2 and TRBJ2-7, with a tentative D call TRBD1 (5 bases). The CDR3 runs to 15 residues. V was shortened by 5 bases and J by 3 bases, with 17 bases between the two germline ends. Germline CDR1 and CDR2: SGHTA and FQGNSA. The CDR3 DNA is TGTGCCAGCAGCCCCCGACAGAAATTTAGCTACGAGCAGTACTTC. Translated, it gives CASSPRQKFSYEQYF.

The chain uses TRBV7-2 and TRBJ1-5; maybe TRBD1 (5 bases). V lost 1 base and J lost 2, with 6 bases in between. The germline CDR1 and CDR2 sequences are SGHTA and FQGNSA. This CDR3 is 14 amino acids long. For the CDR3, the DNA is TGTGCCAGCAGCTTAGGAGGGGGCAATCAGCCCCAGCATTTT. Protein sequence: CASSLGGGNQPQHF.

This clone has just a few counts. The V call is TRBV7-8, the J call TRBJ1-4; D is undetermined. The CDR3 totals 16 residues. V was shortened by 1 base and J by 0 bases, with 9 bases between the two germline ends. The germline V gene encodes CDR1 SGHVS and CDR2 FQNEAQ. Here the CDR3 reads CASSLVHGSTNEKLFF. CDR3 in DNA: TGTGCCAGCAGCTTAGTCCACGGGTCAACTAATGAAAAACTGTTTTTT.

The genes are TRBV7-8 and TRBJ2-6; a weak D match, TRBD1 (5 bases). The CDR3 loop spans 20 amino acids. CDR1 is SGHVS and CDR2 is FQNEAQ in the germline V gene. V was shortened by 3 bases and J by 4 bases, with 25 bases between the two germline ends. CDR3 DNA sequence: TGTGCCAGCAGCTTTTCCCCGACGACAGATGGGTCGTCCGGGGCCAACGTCCTGACTTTC. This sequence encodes CASSFSPTTDGSSGANVLTF.

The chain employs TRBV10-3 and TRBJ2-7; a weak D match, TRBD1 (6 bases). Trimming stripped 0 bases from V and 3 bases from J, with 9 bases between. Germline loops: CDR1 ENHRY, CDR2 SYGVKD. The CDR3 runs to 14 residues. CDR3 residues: CAISESTGRYEQYF. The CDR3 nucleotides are TGTGCCATCAGTGAGTCGACAGGACGCTACGAGCAGTACTTC.

CDR3 coding DNA: TGTGCCAGCTCACCACTAAGTTCCGGAGAGACCCAGTACTTC. Protein sequence: CASSPLSSGETQYF. The rearrangement uses TRBV18 and TRBJ2-5; D unclear. Trimming took 1 base from V and 4 from J, leaving 10 bases between them. CDR3 size: 14 residues. From germline, CDR1 is KGHSH and CDR2 LQKENI.

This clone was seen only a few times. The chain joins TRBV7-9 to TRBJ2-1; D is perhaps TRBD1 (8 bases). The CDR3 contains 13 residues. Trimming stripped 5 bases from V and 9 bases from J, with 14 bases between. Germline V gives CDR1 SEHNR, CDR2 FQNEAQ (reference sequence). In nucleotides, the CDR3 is TGTGCCAGCAGCGTAACAGGGGGGGGTGAGCAGTTCTTC. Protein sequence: CASSVTGGGEQFF.

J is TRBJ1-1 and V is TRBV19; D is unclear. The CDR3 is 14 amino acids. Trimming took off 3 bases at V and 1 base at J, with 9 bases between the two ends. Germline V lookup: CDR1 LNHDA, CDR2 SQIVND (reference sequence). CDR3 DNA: TGTGCCAGTAGTATCGGCAGTAAGAACACTGAAGCTTTCTTT. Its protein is CASSIGSKNTEAFF.